Listed here are 11 T cell receptor beta chains from one sample, sequenced in a study of blood T cells in healthy people across ages. For the second PCR, which ran for about 7 to 12 cycles, a sample-barcoded 5' primer and a J-beta primer mix were used. TCRdb passed the 5' RACE reads through MiXCR, listing each CDR3 protein once. The table has about 1.8 million distinct CDR3 sequences, about 50% seen once. The specimen sequenced was blood. These receptors were taken from a woman aged 35 to 49 in good health.

This chain joins TRBV7-8 and TRBJ2-6; D unresolved. CDR1 and CDR2 from the germline V gene are SGHVS and FQNEAQ. V was clipped by 0 bases and J by 4 bases, with 7 bases between them. The CDR3 loop spans 15 amino acids. The CDR3 DNA reads as TGTGCCAGCAGCTTAGCGGGAAGAGGGGCCAACGTCCTGACTTTC. This encodes CASSLAGRGANVLTF.

This clonotype was seen only a few times. The V and J genes are TRBV5-6 and TRBJ2-5, with D possibly TRBD1 on 5 matching bases. Trimming pared 4 bases from V and 2 bases from J, leaving 9 bases between. CDR3 size: 13 residues. Germline V gene lookup returns CDR1 SGHDT and CDR2 YYEEEE. CDR3 nucleotides: TGTGCCAGCAGCCGATACAGGCAAGAGACCCAGTACTTC. It specifies CASSRYRQETQYF.

A note on this clonotype: The junction differs from germline at one of its ends, possibly a read error. The chain couples TRBV7-2 to TRBJ1-3; no clear D. Per germline, CDR1 SGHTA and CDR2 FQGNSA. The CDR3 has 17 residues. This CDR3 is CASSWTPGSLSGNTIYF. The DNA for the CDR3 is TGCGCCAGCAGCTGGACCCCGGGGAGCCTCTCTGGAAACACCATATATTTT.

This clonotype was seen only once. This chain connects TRBV15 to TRBJ2-4, with D possibly being TRBD1 or TRBD2 (7 bases each). The DNA end is a closer match to TRBJ2-7, so the J assignment may be wrong. The CDR3 totals 16 residues. Germline lookup yields CDR1 LNHNV and CDR2 YYDKDF (reference sequence). The CDR3 here is CATSRDRPGGEYEQYF. The CDR3 nucleotides read TGTGCCACCAGCAGAGATCGTCCAGGGGGGGAATACGAGCAGTACTTC.

This rearrangement joins TRBV12-3 or TRBV12-4 to TRBJ1-2, with 7 bases matching TRBD1. The CDR3 runs to 13 residues. Unmatched junction bases numbered 8, after V lost 5 bases and J lost 8 bases. CDR3 in DNA: TGTGCCAGCAGTCGGACAGGCCGAGCAGGCTACACCTTC. This encodes CASSRTGRAGYTF.

J is TRBJ1-6 and V is TRBV4-3, with 7 bases matching TRBD1. Germline V gives CDR1 LGHNA, CDR2 YSLEER. J gave up 4 bases and V 2 bases, and 2 bases lay outside the gene matches. The CDR3 is 15 residues long. The CDR3 region is CASSQRQGYNSPLHF. CDR3 sequence (DNA): TGCGCCAGCAGCCAACGACAGGGATATAATTCACCCCTCCACTTT.

This chain joins TRBV28 and TRBJ2-4, with D perhaps TRBD1 or TRBD2 (5 bases each). The J call may be mistaken, given a closer DNA end match to TRBJ2-5. Germline CDR1 MDHEN, CDR2 SYDVKM. This CDR3 spans 14 amino acids. For the CDR3, the DNA is TGTGCCAGCAGGAGGGGCCCCGGAGAAGAGACCCAGTACTTC. This translates into CASRRGPGEETQYF.

In this sample, this clonotype turned up many times. The rearrangement links TRBV29-1 to TRBJ2-5, with 8 bases aligning to TRBD1. CDR3 size: 12 residues. Unmatched junction bases numbered 6, after V lost 8 bases and J lost 4 bases. CDR1 is SQVTM, CDR2 ANQGSEA, per germline. DNA of the CDR3: TGCAGCATCCGCGGACAGGGAGAGACCCAGTACTTC. It codes for CSIRGQGETQYF.

This clonotype was counted between two and nine times. The rearrangement links TRBV20-1 to TRBJ1-2, with 10 positions matching TRBD1. The V segment lost 4 bases and the J segment 4 bases; nucleotides outside the gene matches: 9. The CDR3 loop spans 15 amino acids. Germline CDR1 reads DFQATT; CDR2 reads SNEGSKA (reference sequence). The CDR3 bases are TGCAGTGCTAAGGGACAGGGGACCCCTGTCTATGGCTACACCTTC. Its translation is CSAKGQGTPVYGYTF.

The chain carries TRBV28 and TRBJ1-4; D perhaps matches TRBD1 (6 bases). The CDR3 is 16 residues long. In germline, CDR1 is MDHEN, CDR2 SYDVKM. Trimming removed 4 bases from V and 2 bases from J, with 14 bases in between. CDR3 bases: TGTGCCAGCAGTTCGATAAAACAGGGCACTAATGAAAAACTGTTTTTT. It is translated as CASSSIKQGTNEKLFF. Based on the CDR3 plus reference TRBV28 and TRBJ1-4, the full variable domain is DVKVTQSSRYLVKRTGEKVFLECVQDMDHENMFWYRQDPGLGLRLIYFSYDVKMKEKGDIPEGYSVSREKKERFSLILESASTNQTSMYLCASSSIKQGTNEKLFFGSGTQLSVL.

This clonotype was seen a handful of times. V usage is TRBV3-1 and J usage is TRBJ1-2, with D possibly matching TRBD1 (5 bases). Trimming shortened V by 6 bases and J by 6 bases, and 14 bases separated the two germline ends. Germline V gene sequence: CDR1 LGHDT, CDR2 YNNKEL (reference sequence). The CDR3 totals 13 residues. CDR3 protein: CASSGQLGDGYTF. DNA of the CDR3: TGTGCCAGCAGTGGGCAGTTGGGGGATGGCTACACCTTC.